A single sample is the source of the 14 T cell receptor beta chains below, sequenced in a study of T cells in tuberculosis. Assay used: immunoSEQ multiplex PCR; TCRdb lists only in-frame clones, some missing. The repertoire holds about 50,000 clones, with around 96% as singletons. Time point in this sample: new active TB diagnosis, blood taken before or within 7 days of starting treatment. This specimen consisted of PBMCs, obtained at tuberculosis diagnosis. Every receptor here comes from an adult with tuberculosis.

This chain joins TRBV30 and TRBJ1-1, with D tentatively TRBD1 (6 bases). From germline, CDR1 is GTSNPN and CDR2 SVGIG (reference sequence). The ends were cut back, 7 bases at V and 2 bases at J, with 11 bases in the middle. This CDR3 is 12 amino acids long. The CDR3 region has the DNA TGTGCCTCAAACAGGGAAAACACTGAAGCTTTCTTT. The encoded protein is CASNRENTEAFF.

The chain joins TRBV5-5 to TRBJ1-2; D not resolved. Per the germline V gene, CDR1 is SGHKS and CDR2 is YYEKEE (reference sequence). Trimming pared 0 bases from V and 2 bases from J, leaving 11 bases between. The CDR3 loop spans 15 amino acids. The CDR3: CASSLDGATNYGYTF. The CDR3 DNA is TGTGCCAGCAGCTTGGATGGAGCCACCAACTATGGCTACACCTTC.

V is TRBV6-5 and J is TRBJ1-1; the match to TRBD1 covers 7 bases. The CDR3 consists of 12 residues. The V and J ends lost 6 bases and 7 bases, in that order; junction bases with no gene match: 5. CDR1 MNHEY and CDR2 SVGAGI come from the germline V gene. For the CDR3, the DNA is TGTGCCAGCAGCCGACAGGGCGGTGAAGCTTTCTTT. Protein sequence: CASSRQGGEAFF.

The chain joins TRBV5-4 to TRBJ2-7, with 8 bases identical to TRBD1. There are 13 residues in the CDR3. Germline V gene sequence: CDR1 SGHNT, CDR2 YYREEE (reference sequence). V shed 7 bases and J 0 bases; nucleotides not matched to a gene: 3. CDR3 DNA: TGTGCCAGCCAGGGGGCCTCCTCCTACGAGCAGTACTTC. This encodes CASQGASSYEQYF.

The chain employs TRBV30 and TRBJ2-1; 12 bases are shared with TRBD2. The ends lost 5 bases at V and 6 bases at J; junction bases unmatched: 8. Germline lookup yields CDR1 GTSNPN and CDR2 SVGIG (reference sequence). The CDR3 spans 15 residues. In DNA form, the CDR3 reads TGTGCCTGGGCCCCGACTAGCGGGAGATCCAATGAGCAGTTCTTC. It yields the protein CAWAPTSGRSNEQFF.

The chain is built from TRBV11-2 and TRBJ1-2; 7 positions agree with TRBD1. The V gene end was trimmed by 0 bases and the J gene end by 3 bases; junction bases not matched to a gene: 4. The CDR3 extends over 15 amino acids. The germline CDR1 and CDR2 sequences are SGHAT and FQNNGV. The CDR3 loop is CASSLDSRGYYGYTF. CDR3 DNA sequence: TGTGCCAGCAGCTTAGATTCCAGGGGGTACTATGGCTACACCTTC.

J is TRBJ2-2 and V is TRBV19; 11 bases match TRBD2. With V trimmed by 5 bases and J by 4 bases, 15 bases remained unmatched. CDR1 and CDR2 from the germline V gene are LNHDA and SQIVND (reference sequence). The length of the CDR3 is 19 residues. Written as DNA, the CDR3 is TGTGCCAGTAGTCAAAGGGGCACTAGCGGGAGTATGGTCACCGGGGAGCTGTTTTTT. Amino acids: CASSQRGTSGSMVTGELFF.

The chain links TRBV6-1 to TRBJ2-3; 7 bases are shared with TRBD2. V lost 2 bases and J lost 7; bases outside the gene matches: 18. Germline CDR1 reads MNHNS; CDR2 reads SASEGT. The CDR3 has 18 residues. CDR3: CASSEREVAAGRTNTQYF. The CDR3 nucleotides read TGTGCCAGCAGTGAAAGGGAGGTAGCAGCGGGGAGAACAAATACGCAGTATTTT.

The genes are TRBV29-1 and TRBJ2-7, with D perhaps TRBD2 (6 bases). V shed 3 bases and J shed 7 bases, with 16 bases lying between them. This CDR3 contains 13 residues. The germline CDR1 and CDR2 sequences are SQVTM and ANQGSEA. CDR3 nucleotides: TGCAGCGTTGAGGGCAGGGTAGGAGGGGAGCAGTACTTC. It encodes CSVEGRVGGEQYF.

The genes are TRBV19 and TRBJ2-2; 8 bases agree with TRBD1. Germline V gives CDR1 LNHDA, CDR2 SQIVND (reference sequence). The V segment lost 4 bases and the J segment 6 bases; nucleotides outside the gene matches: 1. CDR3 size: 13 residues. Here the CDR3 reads CASSTQGAGELFF. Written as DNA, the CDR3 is TGTGCCAGTAGTACACAGGGGGCCGGGGAGCTGTTTTTT.

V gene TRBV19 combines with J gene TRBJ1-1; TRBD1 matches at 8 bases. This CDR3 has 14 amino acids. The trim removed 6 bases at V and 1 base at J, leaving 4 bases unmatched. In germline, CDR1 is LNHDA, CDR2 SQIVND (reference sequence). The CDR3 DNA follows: TGTGCCAGTAGCACCGGGACAGGGAACACTGAAGCTTTCTTT. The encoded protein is CASSTGTGNTEAFF.

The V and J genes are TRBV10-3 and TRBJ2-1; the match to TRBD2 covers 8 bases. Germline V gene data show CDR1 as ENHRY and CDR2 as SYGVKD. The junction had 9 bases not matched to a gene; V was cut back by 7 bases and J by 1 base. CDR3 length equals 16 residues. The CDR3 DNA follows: TGTGCCATCACTGATAGAGCGGGAGAATCCTACAATGAGCAGTTCTTC. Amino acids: CAITDRAGESYNEQFF.

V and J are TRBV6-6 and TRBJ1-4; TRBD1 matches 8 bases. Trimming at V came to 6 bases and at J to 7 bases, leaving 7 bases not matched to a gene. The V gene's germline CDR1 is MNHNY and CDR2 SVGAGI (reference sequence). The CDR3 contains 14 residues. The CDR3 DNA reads TGTGCCAGCAGGAAGACAGGGGTGATTGAAAAACTGTTTTTT. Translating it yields CASRKTGVIEKLFF.

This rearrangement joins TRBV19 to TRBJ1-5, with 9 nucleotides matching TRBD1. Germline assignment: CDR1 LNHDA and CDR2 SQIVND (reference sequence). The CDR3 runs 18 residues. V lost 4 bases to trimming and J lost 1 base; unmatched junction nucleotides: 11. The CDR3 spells CASSRTGTGRISNQPQHF. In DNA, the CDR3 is TGTGCCAGTAGTAGGACCGGGACAGGGAGGATAAGCAATCAGCCCCAGCATTTT.